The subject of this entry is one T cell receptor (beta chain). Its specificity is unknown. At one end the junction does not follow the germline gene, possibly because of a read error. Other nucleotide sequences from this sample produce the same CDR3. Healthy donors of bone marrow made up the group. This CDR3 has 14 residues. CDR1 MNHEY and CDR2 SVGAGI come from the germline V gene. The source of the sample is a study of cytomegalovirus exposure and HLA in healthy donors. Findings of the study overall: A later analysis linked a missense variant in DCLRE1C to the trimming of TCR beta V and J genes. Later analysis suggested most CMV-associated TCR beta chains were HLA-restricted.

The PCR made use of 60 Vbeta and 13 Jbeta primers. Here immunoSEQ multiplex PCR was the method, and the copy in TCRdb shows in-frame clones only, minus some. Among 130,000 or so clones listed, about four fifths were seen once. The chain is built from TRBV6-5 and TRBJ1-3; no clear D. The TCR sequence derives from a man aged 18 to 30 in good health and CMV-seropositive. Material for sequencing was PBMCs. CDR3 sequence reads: CASSYARKGNTIYF. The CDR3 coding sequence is TGTGCTAGCAGTTACGCCAGGAAGGGAAACACCATATATTTT.